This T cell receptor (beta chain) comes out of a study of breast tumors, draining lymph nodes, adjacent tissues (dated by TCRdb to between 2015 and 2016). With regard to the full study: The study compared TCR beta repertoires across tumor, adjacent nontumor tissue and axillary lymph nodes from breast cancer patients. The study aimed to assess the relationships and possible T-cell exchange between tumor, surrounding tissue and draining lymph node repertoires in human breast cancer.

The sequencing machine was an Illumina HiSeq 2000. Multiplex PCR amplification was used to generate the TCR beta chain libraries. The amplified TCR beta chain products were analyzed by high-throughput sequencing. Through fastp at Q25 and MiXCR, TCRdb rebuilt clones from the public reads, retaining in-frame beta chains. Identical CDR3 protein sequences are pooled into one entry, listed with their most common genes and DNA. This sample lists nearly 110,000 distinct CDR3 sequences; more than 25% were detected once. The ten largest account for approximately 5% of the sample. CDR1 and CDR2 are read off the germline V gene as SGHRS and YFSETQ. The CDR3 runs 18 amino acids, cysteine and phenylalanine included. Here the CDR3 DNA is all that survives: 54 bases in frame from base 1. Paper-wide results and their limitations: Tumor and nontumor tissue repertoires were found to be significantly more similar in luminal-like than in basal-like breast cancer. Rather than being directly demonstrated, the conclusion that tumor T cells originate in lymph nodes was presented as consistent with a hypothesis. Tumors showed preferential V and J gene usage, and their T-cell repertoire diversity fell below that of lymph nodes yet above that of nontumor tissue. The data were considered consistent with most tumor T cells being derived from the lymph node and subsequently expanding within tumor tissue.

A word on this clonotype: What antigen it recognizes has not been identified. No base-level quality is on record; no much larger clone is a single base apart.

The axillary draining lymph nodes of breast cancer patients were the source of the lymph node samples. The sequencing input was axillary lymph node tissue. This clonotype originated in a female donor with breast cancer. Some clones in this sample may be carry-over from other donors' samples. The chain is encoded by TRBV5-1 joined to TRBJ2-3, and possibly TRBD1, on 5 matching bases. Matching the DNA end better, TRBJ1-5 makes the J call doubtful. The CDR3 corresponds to CASSSGLAGGEYTDTQHF. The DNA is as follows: TGCGCCAGCAGCTCAGGACTAGCGGGAGGGGAATACACAGATACTCAGCATTTT.